The clone carrying this T cell receptor (beta chain) was picked up a small number of times. This record comes from a study of human T cells and chemical hapten exposure. Turning to the study itself: The study sensitized with 2% DPC on a roughly 2 cm by roughly 2 cm patch of upper inner arm skin.

Time point defined: patch test 1, 2 weeks after DPC sensitization. The treatment here: therapeutic diphenylcyclopropenone sensitization with weekly scalp DPC. Trimming took off 1 base at V and 0 bases at J, with 11 bases between the two ends. Germline-derived CDR1 and CDR2 are SGHTA and FQGTGA. The CDR3 has 16 residues. TCRdb fed the RACE reads into MiXCR, producing one record per CDR3 protein. The sample has roughly 160,000 distinct CDR3 sequences, around 13% seen once. This chain uses TRBV7-3 with TRBJ2-3; possible D gene TRBD2, 6 bases. The sequence derives from a woman in her 30s with alopecia areata. Some clones in this sample may be carry-over from other donors' samples. Here the sequenced sample was whole blood, taken in connection with sensitization to the hapten diphenylcyclopropenone (DPC). CDR3 protein: CASSLNLAGSTDTQYF. CDR3 bases: TGTGCCAGCAGCTTAAATTTGGCGGGAAGCACAGATACGCAGTATTTT.